A selection of T cell receptor beta chains follows, all from one sample in a study of read filtering for tumor transcriptome and immune sequencing. Each CDR3 protein gets one entry after TCRdb re-called the reads with MiXCR. The sample carries approximately 59,000 distinct CDR3 sequences, around an eighth recorded once. Sequencing was carried out using a population of CD138-negative cells sorted from bone marrow. The receptors were sampled from a donor aged 40 or over with multiple myeloma. The CDR3 runs from the conserved cysteine through the conserved F or W. D genes are given only for firm matches.

>TRBV5-1|.|TRBJ2-5
CASSLANQETQYF
>TRBV9|TRBD1|TRBJ2-7
CASSLQGQGASYEQYF
>TRBV29-1|TRBD1|TRBJ1-4
CSVAGQGARGVGEKLFF
>TRBV23-1|.|TRBJ2-1
CASSQSGRNNEQFF
>TRBV5-1|.|TRBJ2-1
CASCFETLEEEQFF
>TRBV6-2/TRBV6-3|TRBD1|TRBJ1-4
CASSLWDREDEKLFF
>TRBV19|TRBD1|TRBJ1-5
CASSIQGGQPQHF
>TRBV18|.|TRBJ1-5
CASSPYDQPQHF
>TRBV5-1|.|TRBJ2-1
CASSLAGTTLYNEQFF
>TRBV20-1|TRBD2|TRBJ2-1
CSAPEGGGAYNEQFF
>TRBV29-1|.|TRBJ2-3
CSVDREQGQYF
>TRBV10-3|TRBD2|TRBJ2-7
CAISSGTSGGRDEQYF
>TRBV4-1|.|TRBJ2-3
CASSQAVGGDGTDTQYF
>TRBV15|.|TRBJ1-4
CATSRDRRLNWEKLFF
>TRBV20-1|.|TRBJ2-5
CSARLVGETQYF
>TRBV5-1|.|TRBJ2-3
CASSITDTQYF
>TRBV7-9|.|TRBJ1-5
CASSPFGPEGSAGNQPQHF
>TRBV3-1|TRBD1|TRBJ1-3
CASSRDRGGGNTIYF
>TRBV7-8|.|TRBJ2-5
CASSLTLETVFETQYF
>TRBV29-1|.|TRBJ1-1
CSVMGANTEAFF
>TRBV24-1|.|TRBJ2-5
CATSDSRTGREETQYF
>TRBV20-1|TRBD1|TRBJ2-3
CSAKDRAVLDTQYF
>TRBV2|.|TRBJ2-5
CASSDIRGGETQYF
>TRBV3-1|.|TRBJ1-1
CASSQERQGQAFF
>TRBV18|.|TRBJ1-1
CASSPLNTDAFF
>TRBV5-1|TRBD2|TRBJ2-3
CASSSAASGGPDTQYF
>TRBV5-1|.|TRBJ1-4
CASSYFPGDEKLFF
>TRBV12-3/TRBV12-4|.|TRBJ2-1
CASSLIRSYNEQFF
>TRBV5-1|.|TRBJ2-1
CASSFLLYEQFF
>TRBV28|TRBD1|TRBJ2-1
CASNQGGGTYNEQFF
>TRBV2|.|TRBJ2-5
CASSEANQGLETQYF
>TRBV6-1|.|TRBJ1-1
CALQSYNTEAFF
>TRBV11-1|.|TRBJ2-2
CASSLQGFSGELFF
>TRBV20-1|TRBD1|TRBJ1-5
CSALQGDQPQHF
>TRBV5-1|.|TRBJ1-4
CASSFGRGEKLFF
>TRBV5-1|TRBD1|TRBJ1-5
CASRQGGNQPQHF
>TRBV3-1|.|TRBJ2-7
CASSQSGARLDEQYF
>TRBV7-9|.|TRBJ2-5
CASSLQTGETQYF
>TRBV25-1|.|TRBJ1-1
CASSDRVTEAFF
>TRBV18|.|TRBJ2-4
CASSPQEGTAKNIQYF
>TRBV6-1|.|TRBJ2-7
CASSGDKLSYEQYF
>TRBV24-1|TRBD1|TRBJ1-1
CATSETGLAEAFF
>TRBV7-9|.|TRBJ2-5
CASSQWGQETQYF
>TRBV21-1|.|TRBJ1-1
CASPRARDITEAFF
>TRBV7-9|TRBD1|TRBJ2-3
CASSLIVTGAADTQYF
>TRBV4-1|TRBD1|TRBJ2-1
CASSQPTGASNEQFF
>TRBV5-1|.|TRBJ1-1
CASSLSPNTEAFF
>TRBV7-9|.|TRBJ1-2
CASSLAQQGIRGYTF
>TRBV7-2|.|TRBJ1-5
CASSFEANQPQHF
>TRBV6-6|TRBD2|TRBJ2-3
CASSYLLVAGGHNADTQYF
>TRBV10-3|TRBD1|TRBJ2-5
CAISGLVETGGQRETQYF
>TRBV19|TRBD1|TRBJ2-1
CASSNPGQGATRNEQFF